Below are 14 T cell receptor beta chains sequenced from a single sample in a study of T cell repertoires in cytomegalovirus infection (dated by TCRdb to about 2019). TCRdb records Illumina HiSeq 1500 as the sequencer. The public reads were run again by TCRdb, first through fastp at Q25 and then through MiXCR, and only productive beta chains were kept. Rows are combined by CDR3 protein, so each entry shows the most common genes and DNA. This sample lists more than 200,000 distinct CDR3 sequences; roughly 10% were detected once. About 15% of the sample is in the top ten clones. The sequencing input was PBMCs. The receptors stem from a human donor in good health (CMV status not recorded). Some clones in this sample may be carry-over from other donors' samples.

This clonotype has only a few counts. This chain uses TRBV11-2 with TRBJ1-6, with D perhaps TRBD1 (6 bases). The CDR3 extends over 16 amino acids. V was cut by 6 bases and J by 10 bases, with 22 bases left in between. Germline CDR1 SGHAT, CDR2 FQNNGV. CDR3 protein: CASRALFTGQKSPLHF. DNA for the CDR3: TGTGCCAGCAGAGCTCTCTTCACAGGGCAGAAGTCACCCCTCCACTTT.

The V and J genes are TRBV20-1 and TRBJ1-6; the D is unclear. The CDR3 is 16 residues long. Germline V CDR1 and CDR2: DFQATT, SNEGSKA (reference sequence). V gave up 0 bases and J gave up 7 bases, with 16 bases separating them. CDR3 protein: CSARDAASGYNSPLHF. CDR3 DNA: TGCAGTGCTAGAGACGCCGCATCCGGCTACAATTCACCCCTCCACTTT.

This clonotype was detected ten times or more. In nucleotides, the CDR3 is TGTGCCAGTGCGCACGGCAAACCGGGACAGGGAGCAGTAAGCTATGGCTACACCTTC. It specifies CASAHGKPGQGAVSYGYTF. The gene calls are TRBV19 and TRBJ1-2, with TRBD1 matching over 9 bases. The CDR3 contains 19 residues. Germline CDR1 is LNHDA and CDR2 is SQIVND (reference sequence). V dropped 8 bases and J dropped 4; count of bases not matched to a gene: 23.

The CDR3 sequence: CASCGSGYEQYF. Here the CDR3 DNA reads TGTGCCAGCTGCGGATCAGGTTACGAGCAGTACTTC. The chain is built from TRBV7-2 and TRBJ2-7; D uncertain. The CDR3 has 12 residues. The V gene's germline CDR1 is SGHTA and CDR2 FQGNSA. Trimming cost V 8 bases and J 4 bases, with 12 bases left between them.

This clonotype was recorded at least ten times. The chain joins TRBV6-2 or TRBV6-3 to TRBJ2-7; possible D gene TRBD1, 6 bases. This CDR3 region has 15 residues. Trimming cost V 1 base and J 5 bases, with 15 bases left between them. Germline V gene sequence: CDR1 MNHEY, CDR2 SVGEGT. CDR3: CASSYFPGARDEQYF. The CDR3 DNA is TGTGCCAGCAGTTACTTCCCAGGGGCCCGGGACGAGCAGTACTTC.

The CDR3 sequence: CASSRLPRDRDTEAFF. In nucleotides, the CDR3 is TGCGCCAGCAGCCGATTACCCCGGGACAGGGACACTGAAGCTTTCTTT. The chain joins TRBV5-1 to TRBJ1-1; TRBD1 agrees at 9 bases. The CDR3 runs 16 residues. Trimming at V came to 4 bases and at J to 3 bases, leaving 10 bases not matched to a gene. CDR1 is SGHRS and CDR2 is YFSETQ in the germline V gene. Full variable domain (outside the CDR3, taken from reference TRBV5-1 and TRBJ1-1): KAGVTQTPRYLIKTRGQQVTLSCSPISGHRSVSWYQQTPGQGLQFLFEYFSETQRNKGNFPGRFSGRQFSNSRSEMNVSTLELGDSALYLCASSRLPRDRDTEAFFGQGTRLTVV.

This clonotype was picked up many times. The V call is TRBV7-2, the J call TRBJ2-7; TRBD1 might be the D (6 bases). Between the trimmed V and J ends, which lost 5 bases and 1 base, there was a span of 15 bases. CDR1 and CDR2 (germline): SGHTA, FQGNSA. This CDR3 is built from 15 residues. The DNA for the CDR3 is TGTGCCAGCAGCCCGCGGACAGTCACGTCCTACGAGCAGTACTTC. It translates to CASSPRTVTSYEQYF.

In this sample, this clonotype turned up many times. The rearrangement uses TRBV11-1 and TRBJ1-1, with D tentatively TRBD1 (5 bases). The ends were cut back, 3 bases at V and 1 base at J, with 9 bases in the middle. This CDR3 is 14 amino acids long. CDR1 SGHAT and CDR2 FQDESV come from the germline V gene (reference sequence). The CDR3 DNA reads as TGTGCCAGCAGCTTTGTCGGGGGGAACACTGAAGCTTTCTTT. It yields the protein CASSFVGGNTEAFF. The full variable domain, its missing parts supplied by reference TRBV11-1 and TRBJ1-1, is EAEVAQSPRYKITEKSQAVAFWCDPISGHATLYWYRQILGQGPELLVQFQDESVVDDSQLPKDRFSAERLKGVDSTLKIQPAELGDSAMYLCASSFVGGNTEAFFGQGTRLTVV.

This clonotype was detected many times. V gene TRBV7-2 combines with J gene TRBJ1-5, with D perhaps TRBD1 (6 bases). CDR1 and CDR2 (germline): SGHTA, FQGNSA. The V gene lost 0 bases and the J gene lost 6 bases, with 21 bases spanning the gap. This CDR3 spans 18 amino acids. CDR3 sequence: CASSLARDSLTRGQPQHF. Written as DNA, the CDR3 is TGTGCCAGCAGCTTAGCGCGGGATAGCCTAACCAGGGGTCAGCCCCAGCATTTT.

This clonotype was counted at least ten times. The chain's CDR3 is CASSLGAIDTEAFF. DNA of the CDR3: TGTGCCAGCAGCTTGGGGGCGATCGACACTGAAGCTTTCTTT. This chain joins TRBV7-9 and TRBJ1-1, with D tentatively TRBD1 (6 bases). Trimming removed 3 bases at V and 3 bases at J, with 11 bases between. This CDR3 comprises 14 residues. The germline gives CDR1 SEHNR, CDR2 FQNEAQ (reference sequence).

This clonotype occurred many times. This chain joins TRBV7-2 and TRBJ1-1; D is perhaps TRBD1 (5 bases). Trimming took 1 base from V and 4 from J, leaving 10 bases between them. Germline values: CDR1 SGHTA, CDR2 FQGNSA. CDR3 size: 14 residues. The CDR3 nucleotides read TGTGCCAGCAGCTTAGGCGGGACTTCCACTGAAGCTTTCTTT. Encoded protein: CASSLGGTSTEAFF.

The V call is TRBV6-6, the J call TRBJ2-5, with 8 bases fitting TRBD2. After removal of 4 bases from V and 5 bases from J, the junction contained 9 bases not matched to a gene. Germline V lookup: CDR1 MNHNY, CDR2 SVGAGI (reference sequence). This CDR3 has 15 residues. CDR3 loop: CASSLGGGPVETQYF. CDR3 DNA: TGTGCCAGCAGTTTGGGCGGGGGGCCCGTGGAGACCCAGTACTTC.

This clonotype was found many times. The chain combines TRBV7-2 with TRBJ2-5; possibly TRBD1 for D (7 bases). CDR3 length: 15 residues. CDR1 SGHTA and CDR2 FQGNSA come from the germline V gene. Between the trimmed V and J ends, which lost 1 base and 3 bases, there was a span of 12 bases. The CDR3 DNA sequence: TGTGCCAGCAGCTTAGGCGGCAGGGGGGAAGAGACCCAGTACTTC. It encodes CASSLGGRGEETQYF. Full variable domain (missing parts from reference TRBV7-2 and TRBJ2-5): GAGVSQSPSNKVTEKGKDVELRCDPISGHTALYWYRQSLGQGLEFLIYFQGNSAPDKSGLPSDRFSAERTGGSVSTLTIQRTQQEDSAVYLCASSLGGRGEETQYFGPGTRLLVL.

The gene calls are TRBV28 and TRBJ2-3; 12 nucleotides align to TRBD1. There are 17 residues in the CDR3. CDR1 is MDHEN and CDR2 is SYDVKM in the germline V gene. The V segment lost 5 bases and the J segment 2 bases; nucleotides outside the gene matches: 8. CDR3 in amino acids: CASSGPGQGALTDTQYF. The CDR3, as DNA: TGTGCCAGCAGTGGACCGGGACAGGGGGCCCTCACAGATACGCAGTATTTT. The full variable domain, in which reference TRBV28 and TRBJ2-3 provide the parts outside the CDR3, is DVKVTQSSRYLVKRTGEKVFLECVQDMDHENMFWYRQDPGLGLRLIYFSYDVKMKEKGDIPEGYSVSREKKERFSLILESASTNQTSMYLCASSGPGQGALTDTQYFGPGTRLTVL.